This entry lists 5 T cell receptor beta chains sequenced from one sample in a study of blood T cell repertoires in COVID-19. Method: immunoSEQ multiplex PCR; TCRdb's copy keeps in-frame clones and lacks some. The sample records some 120,000 clones, 70% to 85% being singletons. The specimen was peripheral blood. The receptor set was obtained from a man in his 70s with active or convalescent COVID-19.

The CDR3 here is CASSLEGKSEQYF. The DNA for the CDR3 is TGTGCCAGCAGTTTGGAGGGGAAGAGCGAGCAGTACTTC. The chain uses TRBV27 and TRBJ2-7, with D tentatively TRBD2 (6 bases). The germline V gene has CDR1 MNHEY and CDR2 SMNVEV (reference sequence). This CDR3 is 13 amino acids long. The V and J ends lost 3 bases and 6 bases respectively, with 12 bases between them.

This clone appeared once. The chain is built from TRBV2 and TRBJ1-1; D gene uncertain. This CDR3 is built from 13 residues. Germline CDR1 SNHLY, CDR2 FYNNEI. The chain's CDR3 is CATKKGENTEAFF. The DNA for the CDR3 is TGTGCTACTAAAAAGGGAGAAAACACTGAAGCTTTCTTT.

The chain joins TRBV5-1 to TRBJ1-6, with TRBD1 as a possible D gene (5 bases). This CDR3 has 14 residues. Trimming removed 0 bases from V and 9 bases from J, with 10 bases in between. Germline V gene data show CDR1 as SGHRS and CDR2 as YFSETQ. The chain's CDR3 is CASSLGQGFSPLHF. The CDR3 DNA is TGCGCCAGCAGCTTGGGTCAGGGATTTTCACCCCTCCACTTT.

This clone appeared a few times. V is TRBV12-5 and J is TRBJ1-5; perhaps TRBD1 as D (6 bases). The CDR3 is 14 residues long. Trimming removed 3 bases from V and 4 bases from J, with 10 bases in between. Germline CDR1 and CDR2: LGHNT and FRNRAP. The CDR3 bases are TGTGCTAGTGGTTTTGGGCAGGGGAATCAGCCCCAGCATTTT. Translating gives CASGFGQGNQPQHF.

The chain has TRBV3-1 (or the pseudogene TRBV3-2) and TRBJ2-1, with 9 bases matching TRBD2. Unmatched junction bases numbered 1, after V lost 4 bases and J lost 9 bases. The CDR3 covers 12 residues. Germline lookup yields CDR1 LGHDT and CDR2 YNNKEL (reference sequence). The CDR3 loop reads CASSRSGGEQFF. Here the CDR3 DNA reads TGTGCCAGCAGCCGTAGCGGGGGTGAGCAGTTCTTC.